This T cell receptor beta chain was obtained from a study of vaccination and CD4 T cells after COVID-19. Treatment denoted: approximately 10-day PBMC culture with coronavirus spike peptide pools or control peptides (ViraFEST assay). In this sample, this clonotype is medium-sized. The antigen is not known. Trimming stripped 8 bases from V and 4 bases from J, with 6 bases between. This CDR3 is built from 11 residues. Germline loops: CDR1 MGHDK, CDR2 SYGVNS. The Oncomine TCR Beta short-read assay was applied to DNA of cultured CD4+ T cells. One entry per CDR3 protein, called by TCRdb with MiXCR from the PCR reads. The sample has some 4,000 distinct CDR3 sequences, approximately 20% seen once.

The sample taken for sequencing was CD4+ T cells from blood, cultured in vitro. This chain links TRBV25-1 with TRBJ2-1; the D gene is possibly TRBD1 (6 bases). The TCR originated in a human donor who had recovered from COVID-19. The CDR3 region has the DNA TGTGCCAGCGACAGGTACAATGAGCAGTTCTTC. Translating gives CASDRYNEQFF. Full variable domain (rest looked up from reference TRBV25-1 and TRBJ2-1): EADIYQTPRYLVIGTGKKITLECSQTMGHDKMYWYQQDPGMELHLIHYSYGVNSTEKGDLSSESTVSRIRTEHFPLTLESARPSHTSQYLCASDRYNEQFFGPGTRLTVL.